The present T cell receptor beta chain was sequenced within a study of blood T cell repertoires in COVID-19. Study context: The United States, Italy and Spain were the sources of the acute and convalescent COVID-19 samples. In each case, the material was cDNA or gDNA derived from T cells, B-cell-depleted T cells, or PBMCs.

Only in-frame clones appear in the TCRdb table, and some are missing; sequencing was by immunoSEQ multiplex PCR. The data contain tens of thousands of clones, more than 75% of them singletons. Sequenced material: peripheral blood. This receptor was identified in a woman in her 70s with acute or convalescent COVID-19.

The CDR3 bases are TGCGCCAGCAGCTTGGCAGGGATCGCTTTAGATACGCAGTATTTT. Residues: CASSLAGIALDTQYF. The V gene is TRBV5-1, the J gene TRBJ2-3, with D possibly TRBD1 on 5 matching bases. The V and J ends lost 0 bases and 5 bases respectively, with 13 bases between them. Germline V gene sequence: CDR1 SGHRS, CDR2 YFSETQ. This CDR3 is built from 15 residues.